The source of this TCR beta chain is a study of T cell repertoires in cytomegalovirus infection. Study as a whole: Well-studied HLA-B-restricted epitopes and recently identified HLA-C-restricted epitopes of CMV were both used in the study. CMV infection and matching HLA type were both indicated by public TCR beta signatures. Study-level points and caveats: HLA-C-restricted TCR beta clonotypes specific for CMV led the ex vivo response.

Note on this clonotype: The antigen remains unidentified.

TCRdb passed the reads through MiXCR, listing each CDR3 protein once. The sample carries approximately 1,000,000 distinct CDR3 sequences, about 33% recorded once. The germline V gene encodes CDR1 LNHNV and CDR2 YYDKDF (reference sequence). The V and J ends lost 3 bases and 0 bases, in that order; junction bases with no gene match: 0. CDR3 length equals 15 residues. The receptor comes from a human donor in good health (CMV status not recorded). Some clones in this sample may be carry-over from other donors' samples. The sample consisted of cultured CD8+ T cells from PBMCs, taken from culture after CMV antigen stimulation. V and J are TRBV15 and TRBJ2-3, with 10 positions matching TRBD1. CDR3 nucleotides: TGTGCCACCAGCAGGGGACAGGGGAGCACAGATACGCAGTATTTT. Translation: CATSRGQGSTDTQYF.